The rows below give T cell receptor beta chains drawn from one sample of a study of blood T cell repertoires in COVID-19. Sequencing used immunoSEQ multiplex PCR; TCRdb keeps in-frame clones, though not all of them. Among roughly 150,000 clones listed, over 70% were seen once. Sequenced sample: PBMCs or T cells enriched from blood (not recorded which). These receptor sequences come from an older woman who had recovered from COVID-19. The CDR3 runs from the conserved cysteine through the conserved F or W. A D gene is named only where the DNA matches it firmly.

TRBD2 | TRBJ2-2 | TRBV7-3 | CASSPGGTGELFF
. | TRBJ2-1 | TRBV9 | CASSVVSGSYNEQFF
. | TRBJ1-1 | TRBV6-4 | CATRRGGSGNTEAFF
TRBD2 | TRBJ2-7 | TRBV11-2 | CASSLTSGGFEQYF
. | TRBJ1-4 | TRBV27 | CASSSWGSRYEKLFF
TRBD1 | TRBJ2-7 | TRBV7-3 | CASSLQQGAQTEQYF
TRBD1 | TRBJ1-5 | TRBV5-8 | CASSGGQLGNQPQHF
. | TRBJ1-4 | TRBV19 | CASSEKRGLNEKLFF
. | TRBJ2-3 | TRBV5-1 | CASSLRQGGTDTQYF
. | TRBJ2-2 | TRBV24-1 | CATSDFPQGPNTGELFF
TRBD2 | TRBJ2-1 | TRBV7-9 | CASSLGLAGYNEQFF
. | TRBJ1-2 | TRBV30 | CAWSVRRGSGYTF
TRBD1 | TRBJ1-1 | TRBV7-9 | CASSTRTGGVTEAFF
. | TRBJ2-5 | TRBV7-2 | CASSLFGGQETQYF
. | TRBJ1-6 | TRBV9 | CASSVEGGFSSPLHF
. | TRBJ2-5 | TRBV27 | CASSSTTSFRIETQYF
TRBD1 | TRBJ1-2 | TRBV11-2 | CASSRTGEYGYTF
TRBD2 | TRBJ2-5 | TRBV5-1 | CASSPLGGEETQYF
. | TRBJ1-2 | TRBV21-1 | CASSRTTGLNYGYTF
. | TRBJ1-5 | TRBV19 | CASSPLTGHQPQHF
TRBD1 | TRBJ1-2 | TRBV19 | CASSIRTGDGYTF
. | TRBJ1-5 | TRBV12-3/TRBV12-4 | CASGSGENQPQHF